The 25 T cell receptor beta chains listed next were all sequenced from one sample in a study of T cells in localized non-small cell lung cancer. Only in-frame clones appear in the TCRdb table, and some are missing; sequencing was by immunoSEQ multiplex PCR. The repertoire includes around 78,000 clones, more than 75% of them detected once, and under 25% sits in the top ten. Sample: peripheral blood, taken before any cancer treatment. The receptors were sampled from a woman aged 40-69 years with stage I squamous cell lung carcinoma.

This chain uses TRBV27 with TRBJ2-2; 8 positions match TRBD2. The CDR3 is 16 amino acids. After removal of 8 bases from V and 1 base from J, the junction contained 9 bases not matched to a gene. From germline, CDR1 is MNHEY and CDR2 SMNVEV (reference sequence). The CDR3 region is CASQVAGGLNTGELFF. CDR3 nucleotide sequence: TGTGCCAGCCAGGTGGCGGGGGGCTTGAACACCGGGGAGCTGTTTTTT.

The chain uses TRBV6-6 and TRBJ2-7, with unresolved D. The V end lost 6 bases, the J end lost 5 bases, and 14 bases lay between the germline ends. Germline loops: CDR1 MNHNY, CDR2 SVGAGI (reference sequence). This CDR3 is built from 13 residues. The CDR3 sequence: CASRSLALDEQYF. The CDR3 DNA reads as TGTGCCAGCAGGTCACTCGCACTCGACGAGCAGTACTTC.

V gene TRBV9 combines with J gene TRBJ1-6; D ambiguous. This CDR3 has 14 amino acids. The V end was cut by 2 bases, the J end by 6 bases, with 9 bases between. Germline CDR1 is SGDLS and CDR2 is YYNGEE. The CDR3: CASSVSGSNSPLHF. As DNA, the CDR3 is TGTGCCAGCAGCGTTTCGGGCTCTAATTCACCCCTCCACTTT.

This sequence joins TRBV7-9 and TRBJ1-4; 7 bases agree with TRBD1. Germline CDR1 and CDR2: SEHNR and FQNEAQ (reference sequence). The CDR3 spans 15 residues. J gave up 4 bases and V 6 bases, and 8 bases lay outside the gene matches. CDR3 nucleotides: TGTGCCAGCAGTGACGCCGGGACAGTTAATGAAAAACTGTTTTTT. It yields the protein CASSDAGTVNEKLFF. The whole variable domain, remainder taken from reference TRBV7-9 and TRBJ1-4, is DTGVSQNPRHKITKRGQNVTFRCDPISEHNRLYWYRQTLGQGPEFLTYFQNEAQLEKSRLLSDRFSAERPKGSFSTLEIQRTEQGDSAMYLCASSDAGTVNEKLFFGSGTQLSVL.

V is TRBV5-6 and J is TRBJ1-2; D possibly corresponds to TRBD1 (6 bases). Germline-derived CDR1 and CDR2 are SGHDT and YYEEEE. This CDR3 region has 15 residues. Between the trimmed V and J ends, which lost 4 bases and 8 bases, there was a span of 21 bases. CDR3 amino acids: CASSETGTTTGGYTF. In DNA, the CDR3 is TGTGCCAGCAGCGAAACCGGGACAACAACCGGGGGCTACACCTTC.

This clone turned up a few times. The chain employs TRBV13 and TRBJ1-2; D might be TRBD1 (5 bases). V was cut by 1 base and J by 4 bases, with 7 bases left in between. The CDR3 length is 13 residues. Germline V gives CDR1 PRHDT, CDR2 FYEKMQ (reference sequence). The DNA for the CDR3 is TGTGCCAGCAGCTTAGCAGGGTCCTATGGCTACACCTTC. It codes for CASSLAGSYGYTF.

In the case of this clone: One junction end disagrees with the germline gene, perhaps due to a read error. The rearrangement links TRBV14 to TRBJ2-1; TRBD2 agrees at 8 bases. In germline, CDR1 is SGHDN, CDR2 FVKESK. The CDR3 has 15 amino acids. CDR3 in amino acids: CATTSPGTRGYEKFF. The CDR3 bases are TGTGCCACCACTTCCCCAGGGACTAGGGGCTATGAGAAGTTCTTC.

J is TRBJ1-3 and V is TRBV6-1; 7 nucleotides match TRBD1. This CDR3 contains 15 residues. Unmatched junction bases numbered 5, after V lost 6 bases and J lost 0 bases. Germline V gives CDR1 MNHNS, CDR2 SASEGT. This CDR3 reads CASRGQHLSGNTIYF. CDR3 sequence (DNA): TGTGCCAGCAGGGGACAGCACCTCTCTGGAAACACCATATATTTT.

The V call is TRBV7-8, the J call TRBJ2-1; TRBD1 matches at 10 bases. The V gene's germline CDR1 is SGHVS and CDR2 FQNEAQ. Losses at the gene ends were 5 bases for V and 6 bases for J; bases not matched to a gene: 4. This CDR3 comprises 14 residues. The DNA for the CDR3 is TGTGCCAGCAGCGCCGGGACAGGGGTCAATGAGCAGTTCTTC. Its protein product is CASSAGTGVNEQFF.

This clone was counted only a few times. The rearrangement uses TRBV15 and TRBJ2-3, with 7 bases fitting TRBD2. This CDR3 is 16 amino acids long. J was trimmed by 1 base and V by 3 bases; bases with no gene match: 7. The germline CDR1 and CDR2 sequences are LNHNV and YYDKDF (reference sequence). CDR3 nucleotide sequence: TGTGCCACCAGCAGCGGCAGCGGGGTCCGCACAGATACGCAGTATTTT. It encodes CATSSGSGVRTDTQYF.

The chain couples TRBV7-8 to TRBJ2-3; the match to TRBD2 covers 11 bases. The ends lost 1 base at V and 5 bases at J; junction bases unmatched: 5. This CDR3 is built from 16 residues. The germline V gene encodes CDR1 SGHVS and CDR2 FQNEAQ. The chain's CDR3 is CASSLVAGGPGDTQYF. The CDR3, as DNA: TGTGCCAGCAGCTTAGTAGCGGGGGGGCCTGGAGATACGCAGTATTTT.

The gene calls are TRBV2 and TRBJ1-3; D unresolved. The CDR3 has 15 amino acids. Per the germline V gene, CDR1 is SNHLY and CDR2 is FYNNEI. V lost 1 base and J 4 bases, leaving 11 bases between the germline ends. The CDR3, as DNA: TGTGCCAGCAGTGAAGGGGGTTTAGTCGGAAACACCATATATTTT. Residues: CASSEGGLVGNTIYF.

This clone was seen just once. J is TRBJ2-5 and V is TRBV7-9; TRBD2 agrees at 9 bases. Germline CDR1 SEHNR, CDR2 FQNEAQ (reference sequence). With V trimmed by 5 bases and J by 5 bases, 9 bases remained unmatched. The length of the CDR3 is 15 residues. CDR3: CASSQGAGGPETQYF. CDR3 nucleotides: TGTGCCAGCAGCCAAGGGGCGGGGGGGCCCGAGACCCAGTACTTC.

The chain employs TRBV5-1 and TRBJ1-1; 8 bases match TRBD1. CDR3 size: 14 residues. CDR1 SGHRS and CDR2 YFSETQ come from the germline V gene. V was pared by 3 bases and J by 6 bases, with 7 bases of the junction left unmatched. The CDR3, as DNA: TGCGCCAGCAGCTCGACAGGGGTGAAGGCTGAAGCTTTCTTT. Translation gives CASSSTGVKAEAFF.

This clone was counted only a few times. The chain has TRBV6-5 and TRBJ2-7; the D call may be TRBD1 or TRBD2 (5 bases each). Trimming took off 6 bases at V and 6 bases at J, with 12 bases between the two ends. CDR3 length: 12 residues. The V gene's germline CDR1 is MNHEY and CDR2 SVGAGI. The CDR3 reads CASSQTGGEQYF. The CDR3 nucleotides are TGTGCCAGCAGCCAAACAGGAGGCGAGCAGTACTTC.

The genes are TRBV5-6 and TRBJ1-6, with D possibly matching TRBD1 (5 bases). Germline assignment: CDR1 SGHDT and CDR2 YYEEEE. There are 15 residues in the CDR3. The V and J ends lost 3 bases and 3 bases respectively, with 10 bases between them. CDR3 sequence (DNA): TGTGCCAGCAGCTCAGTCGACAGCTATAATTCACCCCTCCACTTT. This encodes CASSSVDSYNSPLHF. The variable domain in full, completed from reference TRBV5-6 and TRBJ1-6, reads DAGVTQSPTHLIKTRGQQVTLRCSPKSGHDTVSWYQQALGQGPQFIFQYYEEEERQRGNFPDRFSGHQFPNYSSELNVNALLLGDSALYLCASSSVDSYNSPLHFGNGTRLTVT.

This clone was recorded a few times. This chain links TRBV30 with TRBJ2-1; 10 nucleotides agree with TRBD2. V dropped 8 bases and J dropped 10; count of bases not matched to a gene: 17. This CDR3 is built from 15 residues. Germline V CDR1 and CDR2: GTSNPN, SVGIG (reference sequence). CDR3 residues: CALYSGTSVTGEQFF. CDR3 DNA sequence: TGTGCCCTATATTCCGGGACTAGCGTTACTGGAGAGCAGTTCTTC. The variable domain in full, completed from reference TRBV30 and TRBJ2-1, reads SQTIHQWPATLVQPVGSPLSLECTVEGTSNPNLYWYRQAAGRGLQLLFYSVGIGQISSEVPQNLSASRPQDRQFILSSKKLLLSDSGFYLCALYSGTSVTGEQFFGPGTRLTVL.

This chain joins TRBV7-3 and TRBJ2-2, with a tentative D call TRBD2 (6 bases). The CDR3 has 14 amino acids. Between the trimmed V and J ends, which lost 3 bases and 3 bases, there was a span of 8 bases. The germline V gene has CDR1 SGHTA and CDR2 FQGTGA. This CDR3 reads CASSLGGDTGELFF. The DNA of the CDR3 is TGTGCCAGCAGCTTGGGCGGGGACACCGGGGAGCTGTTTTTT.

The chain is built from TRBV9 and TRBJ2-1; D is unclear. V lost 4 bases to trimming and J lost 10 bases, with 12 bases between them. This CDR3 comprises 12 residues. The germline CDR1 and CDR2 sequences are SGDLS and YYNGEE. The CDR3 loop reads CASSPEGLEQFF. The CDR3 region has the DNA TGTGCCAGCAGCCCGGAAGGGCTAGAGCAGTTCTTC.

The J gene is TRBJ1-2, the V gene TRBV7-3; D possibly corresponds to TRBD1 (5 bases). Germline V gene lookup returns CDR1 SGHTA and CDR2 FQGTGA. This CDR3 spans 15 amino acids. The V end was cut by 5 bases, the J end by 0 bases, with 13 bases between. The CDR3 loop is CASSPRAGSNYGYTF. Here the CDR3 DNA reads TGTGCCAGCAGCCCAAGGGCAGGGTCTAACTATGGCTACACCTTC.

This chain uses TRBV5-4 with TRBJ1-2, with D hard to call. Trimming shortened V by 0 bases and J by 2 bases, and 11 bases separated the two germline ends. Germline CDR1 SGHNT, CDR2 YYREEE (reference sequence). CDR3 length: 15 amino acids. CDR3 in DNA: TGTGCCAGCAGCTTGGGCAGGACGAACAACTATGGCTACACCTTC. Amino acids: CASSLGRTNNYGYTF.

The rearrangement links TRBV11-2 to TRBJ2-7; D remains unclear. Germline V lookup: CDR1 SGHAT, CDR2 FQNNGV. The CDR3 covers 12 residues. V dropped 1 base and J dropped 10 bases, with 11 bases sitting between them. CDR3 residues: CASSLGRAHQYF. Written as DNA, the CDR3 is TGTGCCAGCAGCTTAGGTCGCGCCCATCAGTACTTC. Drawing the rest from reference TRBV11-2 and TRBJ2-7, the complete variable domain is EAGVAQSPRYKIIEKRQSVAFWCNPISGHATLYWYQQILGQGPKLLIQFQNNGVVDDSQLPKDRFSAERLKGVDSTLKIQPAKLEDSAVYLCASSLGRAHQYFGPGTRLTVT.

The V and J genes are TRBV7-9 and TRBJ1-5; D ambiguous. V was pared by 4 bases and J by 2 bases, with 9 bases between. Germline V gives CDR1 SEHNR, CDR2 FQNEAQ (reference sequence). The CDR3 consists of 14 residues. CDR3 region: CASSSSAGNQPQHF. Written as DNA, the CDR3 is TGTGCCAGCAGCTCGTCGGCGGGCAATCAGCCCCAGCATTTT.

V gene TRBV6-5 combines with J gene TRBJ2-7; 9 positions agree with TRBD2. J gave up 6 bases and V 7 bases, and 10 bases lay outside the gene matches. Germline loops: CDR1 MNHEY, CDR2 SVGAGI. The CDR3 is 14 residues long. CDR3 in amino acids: CASTSSAGGREQYF. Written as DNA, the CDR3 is TGTGCCAGCACCTCTTCTGCGGGGGGGCGCGAGCAGTACTTC.

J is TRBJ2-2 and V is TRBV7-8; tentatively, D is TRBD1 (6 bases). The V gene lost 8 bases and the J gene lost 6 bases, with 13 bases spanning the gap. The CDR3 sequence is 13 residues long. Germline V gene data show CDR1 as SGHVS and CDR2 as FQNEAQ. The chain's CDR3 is CASRRAGAGELFF. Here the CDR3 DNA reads TGTGCCAGCCGGCGGGCAGGGGCCGGGGAGCTGTTTTTT.